These 18 T cell receptor beta chains share one sample of origin, sequenced in a study of blood T cell repertoires in COVID-19. Profiled with immunoSEQ multiplex PCR; TCRdb holds only in-frame clones, not every one. The sample includes some 240,000 clones, roughly 80% of them seen just once. The sequenced material came from PBMCs or T cells enriched from blood (not recorded which). These receptors originate from a man aged 50 to 59 who had recovered from COVID-19.

The rearrangement links TRBV7-2 to TRBJ2-7; TRBD2 aligns across 9 bases. Germline V gene data show CDR1 as SGHTA and CDR2 as FQGNSA. This CDR3 has 16 residues. Trimming cost V 0 bases and J 4 bases; bases outside gene matches: 7. The CDR3 nucleotides are TGTGCCAGCAGCTTAGCCTATAGCGGGAGTAAGTACGAGCAGTACTTC. It yields the protein CASSLAYSGSKYEQYF.

The CDR3 reads CASSQEGGGTDTQYF. The CDR3 coding sequence is TGCGCCAGCAGCCAAGAAGGAGGAGGCACAGATACGCAGTATTTT. This chain joins TRBV4-3 and TRBJ2-3; a weak D match, TRBD2 (5 bases). This CDR3 has 15 amino acids. CDR1 is LGHNA and CDR2 is YSLEER in the germline V gene. Trimming took off 0 bases at V and 1 base at J, with 8 bases between the two ends.

The chain uses TRBV29-1 and TRBJ2-1; 8 bases map to TRBD2. This CDR3 has 14 residues. Trimming cost V 4 bases and J 5 bases; bases outside gene matches: 7. Germline V gives CDR1 SQVTM, CDR2 ANQGSEA. The CDR3 DNA follows: TGCAGCGTTGGTGCGGGGGGCATTAACAATGAGCAGTTCTTC. This translates into CSVGAGGINNEQFF.

This rearrangement joins TRBV27 to TRBJ2-2, with D possibly TRBD2 on 6 matching bases. Trimming stripped 5 bases from V and 4 bases from J, with 14 bases between. From germline, CDR1 is MNHEY and CDR2 SMNVEV (reference sequence). The CDR3 is made up of 15 amino acids. Written as DNA, the CDR3 is TGTGCCAGCAGTACCAGGAGGGCCGGCACCGGGGAGCTGTTTTTT. This translates into CASSTRRAGTGELFF.

On this clone: The same CDR3 can be traced to other DNA sequences in this sample. V usage is TRBV12-5 and J usage is TRBJ2-5, with TRBD1 matching over 9 bases. Trimming removed 1 base from V and 4 bases from J; junction bases left unmatched: 1. The germline V gene encodes CDR1 LGHNT and CDR2 FRNRAP. The CDR3 covers 14 residues. The CDR3 sequence is CASGLGQGGETQYF. DNA of the CDR3: TGTGCTAGTGGTTTGGGACAGGGGGGAGAGACCCAGTACTTC.

The chain recombines TRBV5-6 with TRBJ1-4; 7 bases are shared with TRBD1. The length of the CDR3 is 15 residues. Germline V gene data show CDR1 as SGHDT and CDR2 as YYEEEE. V gave up 2 bases and J gave up 5 bases; unmatched junction bases: 6. The CDR3 region is CASSFRTGGNEKLFF. In DNA, the CDR3 is TGTGCCAGCAGCTTTCGGACAGGTGGAAATGAAAAACTGTTTTTT.

The rearrangement links TRBV7-2 to TRBJ1-2; D is uncertain. V lost 0 bases to trimming and J lost 0 bases, with 14 bases between them. Germline-derived CDR1 and CDR2 are SGHTA and FQGNSA. There are 17 residues in the CDR3. CDR3 in amino acids: CASSLATAGPANYGYTF. DNA for the CDR3: TGTGCCAGCAGCTTAGCGACGGCGGGTCCGGCTAACTATGGCTACACCTTC.

This chain uses TRBV30 with TRBJ1-6; the match to TRBD1 covers 7 bases. Unmatched junction bases numbered 11, after V lost 5 bases and J lost 7 bases. CDR1 is GTSNPN, CDR2 SVGIG, per germline (reference sequence). The CDR3 covers 15 residues. CDR3 sequence: CAWETGLGMNSPLHF. The CDR3 DNA reads TGTGCCTGGGAGACAGGGCTTGGGATGAATTCACCCCTCCACTTT.

This chain connects TRBV12-5 to TRBJ2-7; perhaps TRBD1 as D (5 bases). Germline lookup yields CDR1 LGHNT and CDR2 FRNRAP. This CDR3 is built from 12 residues. The V gene lost 6 bases and the J gene lost 5 bases, with 11 bases spanning the gap. The CDR3 DNA reads as TGTGCTAGTGGCACAGGTATCGACGAGCAGTACTTC. Its translation: CASGTGIDEQYF.

The sample holds one count of this clone. The chain uses TRBV28 and TRBJ1-4, with TRBD1 identical over 7 bases. Germline V gene lookup returns CDR1 MDHEN and CDR2 SYDVKM. The CDR3 contains 15 residues. The trim removed 5 bases at V and 8 bases at J, leaving 11 bases unmatched. The CDR3: CASSPYRGIGEKLFF. The CDR3 region has the DNA TGTGCCAGCAGTCCCTACAGGGGTATTGGAGAAAAACTGTTTTTT.

This clone was observed once. This sequence joins TRBV11-3 and TRBJ1-4; D is unclear. The CDR3 sequence is 18 residues long. Germline V lookup: CDR1 SGHNT, CDR2 YENEEA. The V end was cut by 5 bases, the J end by 0 bases, with 19 bases between. CDR3 sequence: CASSLRRRNNTTNEKLFF. The CDR3, as DNA: TGTGCCAGCAGCCTCCGGCGGCGCAACAATACAACTAATGAAAAACTGTTTTTT.

CDR3 DNA sequence: TGTGCCAGCAGCCAAGATCTCCAGGGGGGAGCTAACTATGGCTACACCTTC. As protein: CASSQDLQGGANYGYTF. The V gene is TRBV4-2, the J gene TRBJ1-2; 7 bases align to TRBD1. Germline V CDR1 and CDR2: LGHNA, YNFKEQ. V was pared by 0 bases and J by 0 bases, with 7 bases of the junction left unmatched. The CDR3 is 17 amino acids.

A note on this clone: At the DNA level, this CDR3 is encoded by other sequences in the same sample as well. CDR3 loop: CASRDRGTDTQYF. The CDR3 DNA is TGTGCCAGCCGGGACAGGGGTACAGATACGCAGTATTTT. The J gene is TRBJ2-3, the V gene TRBV27; 10 bases are shared with TRBD1. Germline assignment: CDR1 MNHEY and CDR2 SMNVEV (reference sequence). This CDR3 region has 13 residues. V dropped 8 bases and J dropped 3; count of bases not matched to a gene: 2.

The gene calls are TRBV29-1 and TRBJ1-2, with a tentative D call TRBD1 (5 bases). The CDR3 is 14 amino acids. Trimming stripped 4 bases from V and 0 bases from J, with 12 bases between. Looked up from germline, CDR1 is SQVTM and CDR2 is ANQGSEA. In DNA, the CDR3 is TGCAGCGTTGTTACAGGAGGGACTAACTATGGCTACACCTTC. As protein: CSVVTGGTNYGYTF. The complete variable domain, with remaining parts taken from reference TRBV29-1 and TRBJ1-2, reads SAVISQKPSRDICQRGTSLTIQCQVDSQVTMMFWYRQQPGQSLTLIATANQGSEATYESGFVIDKFPISRPNLTFSTLTVSNMSPEDSSIYLCSVVTGGTNYGYTFGSGTRLTVV.

The chain has TRBV5-1 and TRBJ1-2; D call uncertain. Germline V gives CDR1 SGHRS, CDR2 YFSETQ. The germline V and J ends were trimmed by 0 bases and 4 bases, with 13 bases remaining between them. This CDR3 is built from 15 residues. DNA of the CDR3: TGCGCCAGCAGCTTGGTAGTGTCTACGGGCTATGGCTACACCTTC. As protein: CASSLVVSTGYGYTF.

The genes are TRBV28 and TRBJ2-1; TRBD2 matches 7 bases. Losses at the gene ends were 3 bases for V and 8 bases for J; bases not matched to a gene: 10. The CDR3 sequence is 15 residues long. The germline gives CDR1 MDHEN, CDR2 SYDVKM. The CDR3, as DNA: TGTGCCAGCAGTTTTGGGGGAGGGCGGTTCGATGAGCAGTTCTTC. Translating gives CASSFGGGRFDEQFF.

The chain couples TRBV9 to TRBJ2-7; 13 bases fit TRBD2. This CDR3 has 14 amino acids. The V gene's germline CDR1 is SGDLS and CDR2 YYNGEE. V shed 0 bases, J shed 6 bases, and the junction held 0 bases outside the gene matches. CDR3: CASSVGTSGGEQYF. CDR3 nucleotides: TGTGCCAGCAGCGTAGGGACTAGCGGGGGCGAGCAGTACTTC.

The chain joins TRBV7-2 to TRBJ1-4; tentative D call: TRBD1 (6 bases). V dropped 7 bases and J dropped 4 bases, with 16 bases sitting between them. Germline CDR1 SGHTA, CDR2 FQGNSA. The CDR3 is made up of 15 amino acids. The CDR3 loop reads CASMTRGAGNEKLFF. The CDR3 DNA follows: TGTGCCAGCATGACCCGGGGGGCGGGTAATGAAAAACTGTTTTTT.